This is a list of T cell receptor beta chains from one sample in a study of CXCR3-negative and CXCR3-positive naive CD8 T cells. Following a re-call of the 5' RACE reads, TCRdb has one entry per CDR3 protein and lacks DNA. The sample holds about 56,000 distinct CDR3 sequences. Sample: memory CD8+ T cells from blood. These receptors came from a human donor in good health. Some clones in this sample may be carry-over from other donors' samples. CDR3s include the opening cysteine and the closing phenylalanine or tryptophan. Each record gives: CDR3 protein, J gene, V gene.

CDR3 protein: CASSIMSGGNNEQFF
J gene: TRBJ2-1
V gene: TRBV19

CDR3 protein: CSVVQGGEQYF
J gene: TRBJ2-7
V gene: TRBV29-1

CDR3 protein: CASSQDRGTGANVLTF
J gene: TRBJ2-6
V gene: TRBV4-3

CDR3 protein: CASSLWDRGRNEQFF
J gene: TRBJ2-1
V gene: TRBV5-4

CDR3 protein: CASSSYQGLAENTGELFF
J gene: TRBJ2-2
V gene: TRBV19

CDR3 protein: CSLRVDGTQYF
J gene: TRBJ2-5
V gene: TRBV29-1

CDR3 protein: CSARDLKGLDTGELFF
J gene: TRBJ2-2
V gene: TRBV20-1

CDR3 protein: CASSQEAGSYEQYF
J gene: TRBJ2-7
V gene: TRBV14

CDR3 protein: CASSPLKRYKNIQYF
J gene: TRBJ2-4
V gene: TRBV23-1

CDR3 protein: CASSKDRGRANYGYTF
J gene: TRBJ1-2
V gene: TRBV21-1

CDR3 protein: CASSSGPGRTQYF
J gene: TRBJ2-5
V gene: TRBV21-1

CDR3 protein: CASSLGALNEQFF
J gene: TRBJ2-1
V gene: TRBV4-2

CDR3 protein: CASSLHRGGAYNEQFF
J gene: TRBJ2-1
V gene: TRBV7-2

CDR3 protein: CATRVPGNEQYF
J gene: TRBJ2-7
V gene: TRBV15

CDR3 protein: CASSSHPAGETQYF
J gene: TRBJ2-5
V gene: TRBV7-2

CDR3 protein: CASQGTVNTEAFF
J gene: TRBJ1-1
V gene: TRBV28

CDR3 protein: CSANPDGSVEQYF
J gene: TRBJ2-7
V gene: TRBV29-1

CDR3 protein: CAAGGANTEAFF
J gene: TRBJ1-1
V gene: TRBV25-1

CDR3 protein: CASSIIRDGPNQPQHF
J gene: TRBJ1-5
V gene: TRBV19

CDR3 protein: CASSGRGSSPLHF
J gene: TRBJ1-6
V gene: TRBV27

CDR3 protein: CATEALAPFYTF
J gene: TRBJ1-2
V gene: TRBV2

CDR3 protein: CASNPGQGASNTGELFF
J gene: TRBJ2-2
V gene: TRBV5-1

CDR3 protein: CAISGQGGSTGELFF
J gene: TRBJ2-2
V gene: TRBV10-3

CDR3 protein: CATSTSYNEQFF
J gene: TRBJ2-1
V gene: TRBV15

CDR3 protein: CSAGGGAEQFF
J gene: TRBJ2-1
V gene: TRBV20-1

CDR3 protein: CASSPREGVVYEQYF
J gene: TRBJ2-7
V gene: TRBV7-6

CDR3 protein: CASSFRGGPLHF
J gene: TRBJ1-6
V gene: TRBV5-4

CDR3 protein: CASSFTRAGEQYF
J gene: TRBJ2-7
V gene: TRBV14

CDR3 protein: CASSPGAFQWNEQFF
J gene: TRBJ2-1
V gene: TRBV4-3

CDR3 protein: CASSYEGAVTDTQYF
J gene: TRBJ2-3
V gene: TRBV6-2/TRBV6-3

CDR3 protein: CASSRQGNTEAFF
J gene: TRBJ1-1
V gene: TRBV9

CDR3 protein: CSAIAGPRTDTQYF
J gene: TRBJ2-3
V gene: TRBV20-1

CDR3 protein: CASTSVTSGRVNEQFF
J gene: TRBJ2-1
V gene: TRBV2

CDR3 protein: CASSLVPQETQYF
J gene: TRBJ2-5
V gene: TRBV5-1

CDR3 protein: CASSAGQGNGYTF
J gene: TRBJ1-2
V gene: TRBV7-9

CDR3 protein: CASSPKTGELFF
J gene: TRBJ2-2
V gene: TRBV7-3

CDR3 protein: CSVESGQRNTGELFF
J gene: TRBJ2-2
V gene: TRBV29-1

CDR3 protein: CSARATNQPQHF
J gene: TRBJ1-5
V gene: TRBV20-1

CDR3 protein: CASSQGPFLVGANVLTF
J gene: TRBJ2-6
V gene: TRBV3-1

CDR3 protein: CASSLGLSYNEQFF
J gene: TRBJ2-1
V gene: TRBV27